The present entry profiles one T cell receptor (beta chain) with its context. The antigen remains undetermined. The sample is drawn from a study of spatial heterogeneity in lung cancer. The wider study: Raw-read counts averaged over ten per unique TCR and UMI combination. Study results and limitations: In blood, ubiquitous expanded tumor TCRs appeared more at resection than follow-up.

Per germline, CDR1 LGHNA and CDR2 YNFKEQ. Germline trimming cut 4 bases from V and 7 bases from J; bases unmatched to any gene: 6. This CDR3 contains 15 residues. Time point of the sample: sample taken at primary tumor resection. TCRs were sequenced from unsorted whole RNA of tumor, nontumor lung or PBMC. Donation came from over 60 patients with untreated early-stage non-small cell lung cancer. Carried by each TCR cDNA molecule was a unique molecular identifier. Each CDR3 protein gets one entry after TCRdb re-called the 5' RACE reads with MiXCR. The data show about 26,000 distinct CDR3 sequences, with 9.5% to 15% seen just once and around 23% held by the top ten.

The sequencing used PBMCs, collected at surgery. The receptor was derived from a female donor with early-stage non-small cell lung cancer. The rearrangement uses TRBV4-2 and TRBJ2-2; 10 bases map to TRBD2. The CDR3 sequence: CASSPEAGGGGELFF. DNA for the CDR3: TGTGCCAGCAGCCCCGAAGCGGGAGGGGGCGGGGAGCTGTTTTTT.